The 5 T cell receptor beta chains given below trace back to one sample, sequenced in a study of blood T cell repertoires in COVID-19. Here immunoSEQ multiplex PCR was the method, and the copy in TCRdb shows in-frame clones only, minus some. The table records about 480,000 clones, 89% of them present only once. Input material: peripheral blood. All receptors come from a man between 18 and 35 years old with COVID-19, enrolled during active disease.

This chain links TRBV25-1 with TRBJ1-2; TRBD1 matches 9 bases. Germline V lookup: CDR1 MGHDK, CDR2 SYGVNS. CDR3 size: 14 residues. Germline trimming cut 4 bases from V and 2 bases from J; bases unmatched to any gene: 2. CDR3 sequence reads: CASSGQGENYGYTF. The CDR3 DNA reads as TGTGCCAGCAGTGGACAGGGGGAGAACTATGGCTACACCTTC.

This chain joins TRBV7-9 and TRBJ1-6; D is undetermined. CDR1 and CDR2 (germline): SEHNR, FQNEAQ (reference sequence). CDR3 length: 15 amino acids. Trimming removed 7 bases at V and 3 bases at J, with 13 bases between. DNA of the CDR3: TGTGCCAGCACCCCCCTGGGAGTCTATAATTCACCCCTCCACTTT. This translates into CASTPLGVYNSPLHF. Looking up the rest from reference TRBV7-9 and TRBJ1-6 gives the full variable domain: DTGVSQNPRHKITKRGQNVTFRCDPISEHNRLYWYRQTLGQGPEFLTYFQNEAQLEKSRLLSDRFSAERPKGSFSTLEIQRTEQGDSAMYLCASTPLGVYNSPLHFGNGTRLTVT.

The chain uses TRBV5-1 and TRBJ1-1, with a possible D match to TRBD1 (6 bases). Trimming stripped 3 bases from V and 2 bases from J, with 17 bases between. Germline assignment: CDR1 SGHRS and CDR2 YFSETQ. The CDR3 totals 16 residues. The CDR3 region is CASSSHPGGLNTEAFF. The CDR3 coding sequence is TGCGCCAGCAGCTCGCACCCGGGGGGCCTCAACACTGAAGCTTTCTTT. Combining the CDR3 with reference TRBV5-1 and TRBJ1-1 gives the whole variable domain KAGVTQTPRYLIKTRGQQVTLSCSPISGHRSVSWYQQTPGQGLQFLFEYFSETQRNKGNFPGRFSGRQFSNSRSEMNVSTLELGDSALYLCASSSHPGGLNTEAFFGQGTRLTVV.

The chain combines TRBV5-4 with TRBJ2-1; 11 bases match TRBD2. This CDR3 spans 17 amino acids. After removal of 1 base from V and 7 bases from J, the junction contained 10 bases not matched to a gene. Germline CDR1 reads SGHNT; CDR2 reads YYREEE (reference sequence). In nucleotides, the CDR3 is TGTGCCAGCAGCTTGATAAAACTAGCGGGAGTTCTGAATGAGCAGTTCTTC. It is translated as CASSLIKLAGVLNEQFF.

This clone has only a few counts. This chain uses TRBV25-1 with TRBJ1-1; 11 bases map to TRBD1. CDR3 length: 15 residues. Germline CDR1 reads MGHDK; CDR2 reads SYGVNS. The J segment lost 3 bases and the V segment lost 4 bases, leaving 4 bases of the junction unmatched. CDR3 protein: CASSGTGGGYTEAFF. CDR3 nucleotide sequence: TGTGCCAGCAGTGGGACAGGGGGCGGCTACACTGAAGCTTTCTTT.